Each of the 25 T cell receptor beta chains below was sequenced from the same sample in a study of Tregs in tolerant kidney transplant recipients. Profiled with immunoSEQ multiplex PCR; TCRdb holds only in-frame clones, not every one. The sample gives fewer than 100,000 clones, approximately 90% of which show up once; approximately 0.3% is in the top ten. The material was Tregs from blood, obtained before the transplant. The receptors originated from a human donor who received a combined kidney and bone marrow transplant.

This clone was counted a single time. This chain joins TRBV15 and TRBJ1-4; 8 bases map to TRBD1. CDR3 length: 19 residues. Looked up from germline, CDR1 is LNHNV and CDR2 is YYDKDF (reference sequence). V lost 2 bases to trimming and J lost 0 bases; unmatched junction nucleotides: 11. The CDR3 sequence is CATSRPNRQGPATNEKLFF. The CDR3 nucleotides are TGTGCCACCAGCAGACCAAATAGACAGGGGCCTGCAACTAATGAAAAACTGTTTTTT.

The V call is TRBV5-1, the J call TRBJ2-7, with TRBD2 as a possible D gene (6 bases). The CDR3 runs to 13 residues. The germline V and J ends were trimmed by 8 bases and 3 bases, with 15 bases remaining between them. CDR1 is SGHRS, CDR2 YFSETQ, per germline. CDR3 in DNA: TGCGCCAGTTCGCGGGACCCTATCTACGAGCAGTACTTC. It is translated as CASSRDPIYEQYF.

The CDR3 sequence is CASSYSGGWEQYF. DNA for the CDR3: TGTGCCAGCAGTTACTCAGGCGGGTGGGAGCAGTACTTC. The chain couples TRBV6-5 to TRBJ2-7, with a weak D call TRBD2 (5 bases). The germline V and J ends were trimmed by 0 bases and 7 bases, with 10 bases remaining between them. The CDR3 runs 13 residues. Germline V gene sequence: CDR1 MNHEY, CDR2 SVGAGI.

J is TRBJ2-1 and V is TRBV20-1; D call uncertain. CDR1 is DFQATT, CDR2 SNEGSKA, per germline (reference sequence). This CDR3 has 10 amino acids. Trimming stripped 0 bases from V and 10 bases from J, with 4 bases between. The chain's CDR3 is CSARDREQFF. CDR3 nucleotides: TGCAGTGCTAGAGATCGGGAGCAGTTCTTC.

J is TRBJ2-1 and V is TRBV7-2, with TRBD2 matching over 9 bases. The V segment lost 5 bases and the J segment 9 bases; nucleotides outside the gene matches: 11. This CDR3 comprises 15 residues. Per the germline V gene, CDR1 is SGHTA and CDR2 is FQGNSA. The CDR3 loop reads CASSPQVAGVSEQFF. In nucleotides, the CDR3 is TGTGCCAGCAGCCCTCAGGTAGCGGGAGTTAGTGAGCAGTTCTTC.

The V gene is TRBV4-1, the J gene TRBJ2-5; 7 bases align to TRBD2. Losses at the gene ends were 4 bases for V and 5 bases for J; bases not matched to a gene: 13. The CDR3 runs to 16 residues. Germline-derived CDR1 and CDR2 are MGHRA and YSYEKL. In DNA, the CDR3 is TGCGCCAGCAGCCCCGCCCGGTGGGGGGAGGGCGAGACCCAGTACTTC. Translated: CASSPARWGEGETQYF.

The gene calls are TRBV7-3 and TRBJ2-1, with TRBD2 identical over 7 bases. This CDR3 is 15 amino acids long. The V and J ends lost 1 base and 6 bases, in that order; junction bases with no gene match: 6. Germline V lookup: CDR1 SGHTA, CDR2 FQGTGA. CDR3 residues: CASSLSGGSFNEQFF. Written as DNA, the CDR3 is TGTGCCAGCAGCTTAAGTGGCGGGAGCTTCAATGAGCAGTTCTTC.

The chain combines TRBV7-2 with TRBJ1-2; D gene uncertain. Trimming took 1 base from V and 2 from J, leaving 5 bases between them. CDR3 length: 13 amino acids. The germline gives CDR1 SGHTA, CDR2 FQGNSA. The CDR3 loop is CASSLGVNYGYTF. CDR3 sequence (DNA): TGTGCCAGCAGCTTAGGGGTGAACTATGGCTACACCTTC.

This chain connects TRBV27 to TRBJ2-3; 13 bases agree with TRBD2. The J segment lost 8 bases and the V segment lost 4 bases, leaving 9 bases of the junction unmatched. The CDR3 is 16 residues long. CDR1 is MNHEY and CDR2 is SMNVEV in the germline V gene (reference sequence). CDR3 amino acids: CASSSGTSGKVGTQYF. DNA for the CDR3: TGTGCCAGCAGTTCCGGGACTAGCGGGAAAGTCGGTACGCAGTATTTT.

The chain joins TRBV29-1 to TRBJ2-3; D is possibly TRBD2 (6 bases). Germline loops: CDR1 SQVTM, CDR2 ANQGSEA. The CDR3 covers 14 residues. In DNA form, the CDR3 reads TGCAGTTCCCATGGGGGGACGATTTTAGATACGCAGTATTTT. It is translated as CSSHGGTILDTQYF.

In this sample, this clone turned up once. Other DNA sequences in the sample encode the same CDR3. The chain recombines TRBV28 with TRBJ1-1; a possible D gene is TRBD1 (6 bases). The CDR3 extends over 15 amino acids. V gave up 6 bases and J gave up 5 bases, with 19 bases separating them. The V gene's germline CDR1 is MDHEN and CDR2 SYDVKM. Here the CDR3 reads CASSPGGGGRTEAFF. For the CDR3, the DNA is TGTGCCAGCAGCCCCGGGGGAGGGGGAAGAACTGAAGCTTTCTTT.

This clone was seen only a few times. This chain uses TRBV16 with TRBJ2-5, with TRBD2 identical over 11 bases. Per germline, CDR1 KGHSY and CDR2 FQNENV. The CDR3 is made up of 17 amino acids. V dropped 1 base and J dropped 2; count of bases not matched to a gene: 6. The chain's CDR3 is CASSQLSGTSGQETQYF. The CDR3 nucleotides are TGTGCCAGCAGCCAATTATCTGGGACTAGCGGACAAGAGACCCAGTACTTC.

The chain carries TRBV6-6 and TRBJ1-4; a weak D match, TRBD1 (6 bases). Trimming took off 6 bases at V and 4 bases at J, with 15 bases between the two ends. Germline V gene lookup returns CDR1 MNHNY and CDR2 SVGAGI (reference sequence). The CDR3 spans 15 residues. The CDR3 loop is CASSKGQLVNEKLFF. For the CDR3, the DNA is TGTGCCAGCAGCAAAGGACAGTTAGTTAATGAAAAACTGTTTTTT.

The chain has TRBV11-2 and TRBJ1-5; D is uncertain. V lost 0 bases and J 4 bases, leaving 4 bases between the germline ends. The germline gives CDR1 SGHAT, CDR2 FQNNGV. This CDR3 region has 13 residues. CDR3 sequence: CASSLDTNQPQHF. The CDR3 DNA reads TGTGCCAGCAGCTTAGATACGAATCAGCCCCAGCATTTT.

The V call is TRBV11-3, the J call TRBJ2-1; D gene ambiguous. The CDR3 runs to 16 residues. The germline V gene encodes CDR1 SGHNT and CDR2 YENEEA. Trimming took 1 base from V and 0 from J, leaving 10 bases between them. As DNA, the CDR3 is TGTGCCAGCAGCTTAGGGGGTCTACGCTCCTACAATGAGCAGTTCTTC. It yields the protein CASSLGGLRSYNEQFF.

This chain connects TRBV6-6 to TRBJ2-7, with D unresolved. Germline lookup yields CDR1 MNHNY and CDR2 SVGAGI (reference sequence). V was cut by 0 bases and J by 4 bases, with 13 bases left in between. This CDR3 spans 15 amino acids. The CDR3, as DNA: TGTGCCAGCAGTTACTCGAGCAGGATCCTTTACGAGCAGTACTTC. Amino acids: CASSYSSRILYEQYF.

In its sample, this clone was seen a few times. The chain joins TRBV5-1 to TRBJ2-7; tentative D call: TRBD1 (6 bases). CDR3 length equals 14 residues. V lost 3 bases and J lost 2, with 12 bases in between. Germline CDR1 SGHRS, CDR2 YFSETQ. CDR3 DNA sequence: TGCGCCAGCAGCTGGGGAACAGGGACCTACGAGCAGTACTTC. Translated, it gives CASSWGTGTYEQYF.

The gene calls are TRBV27 and TRBJ2-5; D gene unclear. The CDR3 covers 13 residues. The V gene lost 5 bases and the J gene lost 5 bases, with 12 bases spanning the gap. CDR1 is MNHEY, CDR2 SMNVEV, per germline (reference sequence). The CDR3 spells CASSPDLGETQYF. DNA of the CDR3: TGTGCCAGCAGTCCCGATCTTGGTGAGACCCAGTACTTC.

The chain combines TRBV19 with TRBJ2-6; 8 bases are a match to TRBD1. Germline V gene data show CDR1 as LNHDA and CDR2 as SQIVND (reference sequence). V shed 6 bases, J shed 6 bases, and the junction held 7 bases outside the gene matches. The CDR3 contains 15 residues. The CDR3 nucleotides are TGTGCCAGTAGGCCCAGGGGGCGTGTGGCCAACGTCCTGACTTTC. Translated: CASRPRGRVANVLTF.

The chain employs TRBV7-2 and TRBJ2-1, with 10 bases fitting TRBD2. The CDR3 is 15 residues long. Germline CDR1 reads SGHTA; CDR2 reads FQGNSA. J lost 5 bases, V lost 7 bases, and 8 bases had no gene match. CDR3 in DNA: TGTGCCAGCACGCTTCTAGCGGGAGAGAACAATGAGCAGTTCTTC. Its protein is CASTLLAGENNEQFF.

This clone was detected only once. The genes are TRBV5-4 and TRBJ1-1; tentative D call: TRBD1 (6 bases). From germline, CDR1 is SGHNT and CDR2 YYREEE (reference sequence). Between the trimmed V and J ends, which lost 4 bases and 4 bases, there was a span of 14 bases. CDR3 length: 14 residues. The CDR3 bases are TGTGCCAGCAGCAGAACAGGGTCGGTCACTGAAGCTTTCTTT. Its translation: CASSRTGSVTEAFF.

In this sample, this clone turned up once. The rearrangement joins TRBV28 to TRBJ2-5; D unclear. V was cut by 3 bases and J by 4 bases, with 6 bases left in between. Germline-derived CDR1 and CDR2 are MDHEN and SYDVKM. The CDR3 extends over 12 amino acids. The CDR3 DNA reads TGTGCCAGCAGTTTTTACGGAGAGACCCAGTACTTC. This gives the protein CASSFYGETQYF.

CDR3 residues: CASSLAASAAGELFF. CDR3 sequence (DNA): TGTGCCAGCAGCCTCGCGGCTAGCGCAGCCGGGGAGCTGTTTTTT. The rearrangement links TRBV7-9 to TRBJ2-2; a weak D match, TRBD2 (6 bases). The germline gives CDR1 SEHNR, CDR2 FQNEAQ (reference sequence). The CDR3 contains 15 residues. Trimming pared 5 bases from V and 6 bases from J, leaving 16 bases between.

This chain uses TRBV5-1 with TRBJ2-3; no definite D call. Germline-derived CDR1 and CDR2 are SGHRS and YFSETQ. This CDR3 region has 12 residues. Trimming took 3 bases from V and 5 from J, leaving 7 bases between them. CDR3 sequence (DNA): TGCGCCAGCAGCTCGGATGTAGATACGCAGTATTTT. Translating it yields CASSSDVDTQYF. Looking up the rest from reference TRBV5-1 and TRBJ2-3 gives the full variable domain: KAGVTQTPRYLIKTRGQQVTLSCSPISGHRSVSWYQQTPGQGLQFLFEYFSETQRNKGNFPGRFSGRQFSNSRSEMNVSTLELGDSALYLCASSSDVDTQYFGPGTRLTVL.

The chain links TRBV5-1 to TRBJ2-5; D possibly matches TRBD1 or TRBD2 (5 bases each). V lost 4 bases, J lost 3 bases, and 13 bases lay in between. The CDR3 is 14 residues long. In germline, CDR1 is SGHRS, CDR2 YFSETQ. The CDR3 spells CASSTGPGEETQYF. The CDR3 DNA reads TGCGCCAGCAGCACGGGGCCTGGGGAAGAGACCCAGTACTTC.